This T cell receptor (beta chain) appears in the sequencing data of a study of Ad26.COV2.S vaccination and SARS-CoV-2 variants. The study's findings and limits: The placebo group had lower spike-specific TCR breadth than the vaccine recipients did. Substantial response breadth was reportedly seen for spike-specific CD8+ and CD4+ T cells after vaccination. Breadth of non-spike TCRs did not differ between vaccinees and placebo recipients.

The CDR3 totals 15 residues. V shed 6 bases and J shed 3 bases, with 18 bases lying between them. CDR1 MNHEY and CDR2 SVGAGI come from the germline V gene. Treatment reported: roughly 20 received Ad26.COV2.S at low or high dose, single or two shots; several received placebo; per-sample allocation not given. The study sampled participants on day 63 after the first vaccine or placebo injection. Its platform was an Ad26 vector, and its expressed antigen was Wuhan-strain SARS-CoV-2 spike. Comments on this clone: Its antigen is still unknown.

Measured with immunoSEQ multiplex PCR; TCRdb has only the in-frame clones, and not every one. The sample consists of some 520,000 clones, about 83% of them appearing once. The gene calls are TRBV6-5 and TRBJ2-7; D is possibly TRBD1 (5 bases). This specimen was peripheral blood, taken in a trial of Ad26.COV2.S vaccine versus placebo. The clonotype originates from a person between 18 and 65 years old who received the Ad26.COV2.S COVID-19 vaccine or a placebo. The CDR3 here is CASSPQARAGYEQYF. The CDR3 DNA reads as TGTGCCAGCAGCCCCCAGGCCAGGGCCGGCTACGAGCAGTACTTC.